The clone carrying this T cell receptor (beta chain) occurred a few times. A second PCR of 7 to 11 cycles used a sample-barcoded 5' primer and a J-beta primer mix. A single record per CDR3 protein comes from TCRdb applying MiXCR to the 5' RACE reads. The data contain 450,000 to 600,000 distinct CDR3 sequences, roughly a quarter of them singletons. The record originates from a study of blood T cells in healthy people across ages. This CDR3 contains 14 residues. V dropped 6 bases and J dropped 4 bases, with 15 bases sitting between them. The sample was also linked to a second study, of T cells of mothers and their children.

Sequenced sample: blood. This chain connects TRBV12-3 or TRBV12-4 to TRBJ1-1; no firm D call. The sequence came from a boy aged 2 to 10 in good health. The CDR3 DNA reads as TGTGCCAGCAGCGACCTGTTTACGAGCACTGAAGCTTTCTTT. Encoded protein: CASSDLFTSTEAFF.